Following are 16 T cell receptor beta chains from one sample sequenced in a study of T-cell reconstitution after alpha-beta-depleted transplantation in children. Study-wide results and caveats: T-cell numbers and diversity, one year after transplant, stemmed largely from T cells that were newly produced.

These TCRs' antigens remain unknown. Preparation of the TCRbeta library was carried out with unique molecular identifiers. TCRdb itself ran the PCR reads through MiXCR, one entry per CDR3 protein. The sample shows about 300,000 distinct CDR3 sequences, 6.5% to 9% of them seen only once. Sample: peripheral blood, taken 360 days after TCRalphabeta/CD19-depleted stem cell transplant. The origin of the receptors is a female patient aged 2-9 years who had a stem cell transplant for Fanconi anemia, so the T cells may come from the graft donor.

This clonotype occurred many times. CDR3 in DNA: TGTGCTAGTGCCCTCACAGGGACCCCCTACGAGCAGTACTTC. It codes for CASALTGTPYEQYF. V gene TRBV12-5 combines with J gene TRBJ2-7, with D perhaps TRBD1 (6 bases). Between the trimmed V and J ends, which lost 7 bases and 2 bases, there was a span of 15 bases. Germline CDR1 reads LGHNT; CDR2 reads FRNRAP. The length of the CDR3 is 14 residues.

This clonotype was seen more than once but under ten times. The CDR3 DNA reads TGTGCCAGCAGTTCGACGGGGGGCCTAACTCTCGATACGCAGTATTTT. Translating gives CASSSTGGLTLDTQYF. The V and J genes are TRBV28 and TRBJ2-3; D possibly corresponds to TRBD2 (7 bases). V dropped 4 bases and J dropped 6 bases, with 20 bases sitting between them. Per the germline V gene, CDR1 is MDHEN and CDR2 is SYDVKM. The CDR3 is 16 amino acids.

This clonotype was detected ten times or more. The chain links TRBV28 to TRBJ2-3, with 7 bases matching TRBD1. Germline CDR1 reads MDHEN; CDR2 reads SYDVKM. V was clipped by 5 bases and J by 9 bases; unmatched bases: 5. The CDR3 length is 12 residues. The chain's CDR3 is CASSLYRGTQYF. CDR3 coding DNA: TGTGCCAGCAGTCTCTACAGGGGCACGCAGTATTTT.

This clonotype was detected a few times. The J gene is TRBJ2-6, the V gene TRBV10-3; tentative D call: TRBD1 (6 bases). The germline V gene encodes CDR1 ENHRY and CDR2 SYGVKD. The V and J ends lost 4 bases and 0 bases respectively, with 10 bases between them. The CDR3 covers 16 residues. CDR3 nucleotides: TGTGCCATCAGTGGACAGGCAAGCTCTGGGGCCAACGTCCTGACTTTC. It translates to CAISGQASSGANVLTF.

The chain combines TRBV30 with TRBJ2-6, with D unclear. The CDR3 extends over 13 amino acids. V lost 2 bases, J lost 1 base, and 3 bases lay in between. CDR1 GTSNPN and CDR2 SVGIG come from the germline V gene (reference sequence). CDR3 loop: CAWSSSGANVLTF. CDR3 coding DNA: TGTGCCTGGAGTTCTTCTGGGGCCAACGTCCTGACTTTC.

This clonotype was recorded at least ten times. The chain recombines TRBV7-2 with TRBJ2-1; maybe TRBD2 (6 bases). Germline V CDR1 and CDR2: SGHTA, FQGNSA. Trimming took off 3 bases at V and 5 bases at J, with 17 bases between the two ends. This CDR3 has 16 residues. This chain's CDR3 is CASSLSGFLGDNEQFF. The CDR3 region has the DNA TGTGCCAGCAGCTTGAGCGGGTTTCTAGGAGACAATGAGCAGTTCTTC. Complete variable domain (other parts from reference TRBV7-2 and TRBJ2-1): GAGVSQSPSNKVTEKGKDVELRCDPISGHTALYWYRQSLGQGLEFLIYFQGNSAPDKSGLPSDRFSAERTGGSVSTLTIQRTQQEDSAVYLCASSLSGFLGDNEQFFGPGTRLTVL.

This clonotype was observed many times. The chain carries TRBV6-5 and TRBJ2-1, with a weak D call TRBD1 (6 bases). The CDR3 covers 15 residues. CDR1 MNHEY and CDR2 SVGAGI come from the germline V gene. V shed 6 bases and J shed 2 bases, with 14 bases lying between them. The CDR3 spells CASRTTGSPYNEQFF. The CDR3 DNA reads TGTGCCAGCAGGACCACAGGGTCCCCCTACAATGAGCAGTTCTTC.

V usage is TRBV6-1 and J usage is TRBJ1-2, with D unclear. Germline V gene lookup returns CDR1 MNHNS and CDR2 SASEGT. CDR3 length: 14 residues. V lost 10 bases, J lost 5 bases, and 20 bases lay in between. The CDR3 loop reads CATQAGLTRYGYTF. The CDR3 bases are TGTGCCACCCAGGCGGGCCTGACCCGTTATGGCTACACCTTC.

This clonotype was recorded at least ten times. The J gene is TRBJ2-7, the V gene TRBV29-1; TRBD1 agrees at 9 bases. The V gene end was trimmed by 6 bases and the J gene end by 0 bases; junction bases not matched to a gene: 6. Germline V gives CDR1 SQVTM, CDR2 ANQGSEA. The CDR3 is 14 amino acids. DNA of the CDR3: TGCAGCGTCGCCGGGACAGGGAGCTCCTACGAGCAGTACTTC. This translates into CSVAGTGSSYEQYF.

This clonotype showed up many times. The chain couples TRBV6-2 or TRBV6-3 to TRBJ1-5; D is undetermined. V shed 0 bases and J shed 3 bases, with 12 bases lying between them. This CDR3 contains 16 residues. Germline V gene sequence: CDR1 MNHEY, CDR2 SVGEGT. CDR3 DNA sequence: TGTGCCAGCAGTTACTCCCCACAGCCGTACAATCAGCCCCAGCATTTT. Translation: CASSYSPQPYNQPQHF.

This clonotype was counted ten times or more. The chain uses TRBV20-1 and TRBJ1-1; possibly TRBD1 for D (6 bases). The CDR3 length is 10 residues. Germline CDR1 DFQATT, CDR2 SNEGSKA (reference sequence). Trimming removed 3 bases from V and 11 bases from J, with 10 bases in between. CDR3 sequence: CSASRGEAFF. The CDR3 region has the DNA TGCAGTGCTAGTAGGGGGGAGGCTTTCTTT.

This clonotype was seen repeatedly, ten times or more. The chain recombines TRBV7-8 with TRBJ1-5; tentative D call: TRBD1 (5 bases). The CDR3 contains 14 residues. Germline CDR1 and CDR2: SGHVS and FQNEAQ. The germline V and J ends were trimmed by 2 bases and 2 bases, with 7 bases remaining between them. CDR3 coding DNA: TGTGCCAGCAGCTTAAGGGGTGGCAATCAGCCCCAGCATTTT. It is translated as CASSLRGGNQPQHF.

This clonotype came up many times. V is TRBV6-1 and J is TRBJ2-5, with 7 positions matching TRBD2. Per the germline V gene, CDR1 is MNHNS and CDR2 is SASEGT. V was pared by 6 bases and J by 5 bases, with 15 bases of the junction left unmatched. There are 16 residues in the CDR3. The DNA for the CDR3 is TGTGCCAGCAGGGGGGGGACTCACAATTCCGCGGAGACCCAGTACTTC. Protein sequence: CASRGGTHNSAETQYF.

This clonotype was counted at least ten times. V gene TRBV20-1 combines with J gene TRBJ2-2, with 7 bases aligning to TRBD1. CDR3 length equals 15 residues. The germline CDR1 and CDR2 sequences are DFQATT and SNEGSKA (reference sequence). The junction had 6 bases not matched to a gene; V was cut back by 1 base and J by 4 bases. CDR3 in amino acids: CSARGDRVSTGELFF. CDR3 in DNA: TGCAGTGCTAGAGGTGACAGGGTATCCACCGGGGAGCTGTTTTTT.

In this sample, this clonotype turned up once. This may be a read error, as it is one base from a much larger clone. Here the CDR3 DNA reads TGTGCCAGCAGCTTCTGGCAAGAGGCCCAGTACTTC. Encoded protein: CASSFWQEAQYF. J is TRBJ2-5 and V is TRBV14; no clear D. CDR1 and CDR2 (germline): SGHDN, FVKESK. This CDR3 is built from 12 residues.

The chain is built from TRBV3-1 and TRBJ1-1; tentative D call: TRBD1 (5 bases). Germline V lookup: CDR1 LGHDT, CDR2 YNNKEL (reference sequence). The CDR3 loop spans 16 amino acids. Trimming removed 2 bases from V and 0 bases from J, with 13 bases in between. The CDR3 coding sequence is TGTGCCAGCAGCCAAAAAAGGACAAACATGAACACTGAAGCTTTCTTT. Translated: CASSQKRTNMNTEAFF.